The rows below give T cell receptor beta chains drawn from one sample of a study of T cells in Graves' hyperthyroidism and ophthalmopathy. Using its own MiXCR run on the multiplex PCR reads, TCRdb lists one record per CDR3 protein. The table includes about 520,000 distinct CDR3 sequences, roughly 25% detected once. The sequenced sample consisted of blood. These receptor sequences come from a young woman with Graves' ophthalmopathy. The CDR3 runs from the conserved cysteine through the conserved F or W. The order of the fields is clone size, J gene, V gene, D gene, CDR3 protein, CDR3 DNA. D genes are given only for firm matches. Size is stated for part of the rows, as once, few or many counts, or as a class when the clone is expanded.

>many|TRBJ1-1|TRBV6-2/TRBV6-3|-
CASSDPYRGNTEAFF
TGTGCCAGCAGCGACCCTTACCGGGGGAACACTGAAGCTTTCTTT
>many|TRBJ2-7|TRBV28|-
CASRGAVPDAFYEQYF
TGTGCCAGCAGGGGGGCTGTACCAGACGCCTTCTACGAGCAGTACTTC
>many|TRBJ2-7|TRBV14|-
CASSQAGLPYEQYF
TGTGCCAGCAGCCAGGCAGGACTCCCGTACGAGCAGTACTTC
>many|TRBJ1-5|TRBV2|-
CASSAQGRSNQPQHF
TGTGCCAGCAGTGCCCAGGGCCGGAGCAATCAGCCCCAGCATTTT
>-|TRBJ1-5|TRBV12-3/TRBV12-4|-
CASSPSPGLANNQPQHF
TGTGCCAGCAGTCCGTCTCCGGGTCTCGCTAACAATCAGCCCCAGCATTTT
>-|TRBJ1-1|TRBV4-1|-
CASSRIGYTEAFF
TGCGCCAGCAGCCGTATTGGGTACACTGAAGCTTTCTTT
>-|TRBJ1-1|TRBV2|TRBD1
CAVQGVLNTEAFF
TGTGCCGTACAGGGGGTTCTGAACACTGAAGCTTTCTTT
>many|TRBJ1-1|TRBV12-3/TRBV12-4|TRBD1
CASSSTGLLSAFF
TGTGCCAGCAGTTCGACAGGGCTTTTATCCGCTTTCTTT
>many|TRBJ2-7|TRBV9|TRBD2
CASSTQGTSAHEQYF
TGTGCCAGCAGCACTCAAGGGACTAGCGCCCACGAGCAGTACTTC
>many|TRBJ2-3|TRBV12-3/TRBV12-4|-
CASSLGKIYTQYF
TGTGCCAGCAGTTTAGGAAAGATATATACGCAGTATTTT
>-|TRBJ1-6|TRBV5-1|-
CASSSGTVNSPLHF
TGCGCCAGCAGCTCCGGGACTGTGAATTCACCCCTCCACTTT
>-|TRBJ1-2|TRBV6-1|-
CASSPHRGYGYTF
TGTGCCAGCAGTCCCCACCGGGGGTATGGCTACACCTTC
>many|TRBJ1-1|TRBV9|-
CASSVGLENTEAFF
TGTGCCAGCAGCGTAGGTTTGGAGAACACTGAAGCTTTCTTT
>many|TRBJ1-1|TRBV20-1|-
CSARVWTVDTEAFF
TGCAGTGCTAGAGTTTGGACAGTGGACACTGAAGCTTTCTTT
>-|TRBJ2-7|TRBV29-1|-
CSALGGSSYYEQYF
TGCAGCGCCCTCGGGGGATCCTCCTACTACGAGCAGTACTTC
>-|TRBJ2-2|TRBV9|TRBD2
CASSGSGGPPSLNTGELFF
TGTGCCAGCAGCGGTAGCGGGGGGCCGCCGTCTTTGAACACCGGGGAGCTGTTTTTT
>once|TRBJ1-1|TRBV6-1|-
CASIGTNTEAFF
TGTGCCAGCATAGGTACGAACACTGAAGCTTTCTTT
>few|TRBJ2-2|TRBV9|TRBD2
CASSSLGGDTGELFF
TGTGCCAGCAGCTCCCTGGGGGGGGACACCGGGGAGCTGTTTTTT
>many|TRBJ2-4|TRBV12-3/TRBV12-4|TRBD2
CASSVLAGALNIKYF
TGTGCCAGCAGTGTTTTAGCGGGGGCCTTAAACATTAAGTACTTC
>many|TRBJ2-5|TRBV24-1|-
CATSEFPGPGMETQYF
TGTGCCACCAGTGAATTCCCGGGCCCCGGGATGGAGACCCAGTACTTC
>many|TRBJ1-5|TRBV20-1|TRBD1
CSARVRTGDQPQHF
TGCAGTGCTAGAGTAAGAACAGGGGATCAGCCCCAGCATTTT
>-|TRBJ2-5|TRBV2|-
CASNWETQYF
TGTGCCAGCAACTGGGAGACCCAGTACTTC
>-|TRBJ2-7|TRBV6-1|-
CASSIDQGYEQYF
TGTGCCAGCAGTATAGATCAGGGCTACGAGCAGTACTTC
>few|TRBJ2-2|TRBV11-2|-
CASSTGWAGELFF
TGTGCCAGCAGCACCGGTTGGGCCGGGGAGCTGTTTTTT
>many|TRBJ1-2|TRBV27|TRBD1
CASSSTGGAALDGYTF
TGTGCCAGCAGTTCGACAGGGGGCGCGGCGCTTGATGGCTACACCTTC
>-|TRBJ1-3|TRBV27|TRBD1
CASQQGASGNTIYF
TGTGCCAGTCAACAGGGGGCATCTGGAAACACCATATATTTT
>many|TRBJ1-5|TRBV14|-
CASSQGTVQPQHF
TGTGCCAGCAGCCAAGGCACAGTACAGCCCCAGCATTTT
>many|TRBJ2-7|TRBV18|TRBD1
CASSPRDSYYEQYF
TGTGCCAGCTCACCACGGGACAGTTACTACGAGCAGTACTTC
>many|TRBJ1-2|TRBV27|TRBD1
CASSALMDRGHGYTF
TGTGCCAGCAGTGCCCTTATGGACAGGGGGCATGGCTACACCTTC
>-|TRBJ1-1|TRBV30|-
CAWSAGLGNTEAFF
TGTGCCTGGAGTGCAGGATTGGGGAACACTGAAGCTTTCTTT
>few|TRBJ1-1|TRBV12-5|-
CASGLVRWGRADTEAFF
TGTGCTAGTGGTTTGGTACGGTGGGGTAGGGCGGACACTGAAGCTTTCTTT
>many|TRBJ2-5|TRBV12-3/TRBV12-4|TRBD1
CASTPGQGGETQYF
TGTGCCAGCACCCCGGGACAGGGAGGAGAGACCCAGTACTTC
>many|TRBJ1-2|TRBV20-1|TRBD1
CSARDLQGDYRGYTF
TGCAGTGCTAGAGATCTACAGGGGGATTATCGTGGCTACACCTTC
>-|TRBJ2-5|TRBV15|-
CATSSGTGTGAGTQYF
TGTGCCACCAGCAGCGGAACCGGGACTGGGGCAGGGACCCAGTACTTC
>few|TRBJ2-7|TRBV7-9|TRBD1
CASSSRTGWYEQYF
TGTGCCAGCAGCTCGCGGACAGGGTGGTACGAGCAGTACTTC
>many|TRBJ2-5|TRBV28|-
CATSKGPHAQETQYF
TGTGCCACCTCAAAGGGACCACATGCCCAAGAGACCCAGTACTTC
>many|TRBJ2-2|TRBV7-2|-
CASSFEGAAGELFF
TGTGCCAGCAGCTTTGAAGGGGCCGCCGGGGAGCTGTTTTTT
>many|TRBJ1-1|TRBV19|-
CASSTSRGQTEAFF
TGTGCCAGTAGTACCAGCCGGGGTCAAACTGAAGCTTTCTTT
>-|TRBJ1-3|TRBV5-1|-
CASSLNMDRSSGNTIYF
TGCGCCAGCAGCTTAAACATGGACAGATCCTCTGGAAACACCATATATTTT
>-|TRBJ2-7|TRBV18|-
CASSPNDSTYEQYF
TGTGCCAGCTCACCAAACGACAGTACCTACGAGCAGTACTTC
>-|TRBJ2-2|TRBV2|-
CASSHRVNTGELFF
TGTGCCAGCAGTCACAGGGTGAACACCGGGGAGCTGTTTTTT
>-|TRBJ1-1|TRBV19|-
CASKPAGETEAFF
TGTGCCAGTAAACCCGCAGGGGAGACTGAAGCTTTCTTT
>few|TRBJ2-2|TRBV29-1|-
CSVALFRAANTGELFF
TGCAGCGTTGCACTATTCCGGGCCGCGAACACCGGGGAGCTGTTTTTT
>many|TRBJ2-5|TRBV5-1|TRBD2
CASSPSAAGGETQYF
TGCGCCAGCAGCCCCTCAGCGGCGGGGGGGGAGACCCAGTACTTC
>many|TRBJ2-7|TRBV29-1|-
CSARQGGDSYEQYF
TGCAGCGCTCGACAGGGAGGAGACTCCTACGAGCAGTACTTC
>many|TRBJ2-2|TRBV29-1|-
CSADSANTGELFF
TGCAGCGCTGACAGCGCGAACACCGGGGAGCTGTTTTTT